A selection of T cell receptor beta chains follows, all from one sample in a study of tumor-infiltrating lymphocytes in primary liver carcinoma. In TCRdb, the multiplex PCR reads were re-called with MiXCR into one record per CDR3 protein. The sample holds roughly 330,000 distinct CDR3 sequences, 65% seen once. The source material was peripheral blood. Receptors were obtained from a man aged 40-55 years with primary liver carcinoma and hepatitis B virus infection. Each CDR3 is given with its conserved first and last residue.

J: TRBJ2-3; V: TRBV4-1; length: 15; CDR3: CASSQDRVGTDTQCF
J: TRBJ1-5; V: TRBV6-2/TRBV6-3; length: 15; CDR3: CASIGDLRGNQPQQF
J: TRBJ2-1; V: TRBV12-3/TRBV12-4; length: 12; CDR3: CVSSTPVNEQFF
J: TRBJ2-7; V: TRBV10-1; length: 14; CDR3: CASSGSTIPYEQYF
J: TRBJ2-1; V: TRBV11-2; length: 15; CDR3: CASSLVRGLKNEQLF
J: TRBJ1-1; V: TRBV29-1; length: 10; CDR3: CSAAGAEAFF
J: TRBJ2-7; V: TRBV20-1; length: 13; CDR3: CSASSVGVGEQYF
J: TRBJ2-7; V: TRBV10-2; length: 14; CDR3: CASSRRDRGGERYF
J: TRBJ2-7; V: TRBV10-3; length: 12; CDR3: CANWDGSYEQYF
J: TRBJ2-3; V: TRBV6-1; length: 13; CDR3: CASSSPIAERVYF
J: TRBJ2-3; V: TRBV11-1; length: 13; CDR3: CASSLQGTDTHYF
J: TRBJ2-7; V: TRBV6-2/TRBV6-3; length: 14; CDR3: CASSWGGSLYEQYF
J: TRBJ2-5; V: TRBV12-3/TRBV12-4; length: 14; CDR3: CAGSFRTVQETQYF
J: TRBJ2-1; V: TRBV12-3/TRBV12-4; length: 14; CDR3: CVSSRDRVSYEQFF
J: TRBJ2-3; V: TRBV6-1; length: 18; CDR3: CISSEVGKGGGFTDTQYF
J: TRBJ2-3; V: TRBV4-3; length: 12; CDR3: CASSQEYGAQYF
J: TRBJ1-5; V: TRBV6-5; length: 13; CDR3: CASRNGLFQPQHF
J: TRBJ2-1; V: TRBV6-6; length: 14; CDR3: CASSVQQDPYEQFF
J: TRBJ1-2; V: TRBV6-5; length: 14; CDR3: CASSGQGTNYGYTF
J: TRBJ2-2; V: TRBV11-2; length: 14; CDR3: CASSFEGWAGELFF
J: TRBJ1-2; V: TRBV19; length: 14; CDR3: CASREKGTLGGYTF
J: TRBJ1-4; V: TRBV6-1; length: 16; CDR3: CASKPSLWGDNEKLFF
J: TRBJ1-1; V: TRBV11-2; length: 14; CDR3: CASSLDAGSTEAFF
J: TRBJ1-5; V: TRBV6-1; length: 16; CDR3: CASSDIRRGYNQPQHF
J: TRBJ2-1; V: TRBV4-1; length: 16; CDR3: CASSKGGQVSYNEQFF
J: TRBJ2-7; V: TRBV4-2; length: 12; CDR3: CASSMGSYEQYF
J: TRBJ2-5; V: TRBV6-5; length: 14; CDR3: CASSSSLRGGTQYF
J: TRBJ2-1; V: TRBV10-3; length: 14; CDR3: CAISGLAGSNEQFF
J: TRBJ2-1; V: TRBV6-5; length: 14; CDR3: CASKIGPSTNEQFF
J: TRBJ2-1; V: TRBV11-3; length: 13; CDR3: CANGYREGSEQFF
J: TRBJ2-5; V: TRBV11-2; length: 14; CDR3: CASSQTGGRETQYF
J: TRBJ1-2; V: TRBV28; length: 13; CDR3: CACRDPGFGGYTF
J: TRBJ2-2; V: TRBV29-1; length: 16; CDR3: CSVADYHESNTGELFF
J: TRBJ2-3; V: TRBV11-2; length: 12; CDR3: CASSHETNTQYF
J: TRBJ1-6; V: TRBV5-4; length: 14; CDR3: CASNLGQDNSPLHF
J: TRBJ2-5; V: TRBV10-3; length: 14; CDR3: CAISEFTAQETQYF
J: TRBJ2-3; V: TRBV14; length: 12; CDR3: CASNQGAWGQYF
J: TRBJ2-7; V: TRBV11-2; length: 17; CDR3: CASSLTTGTSGTYEQYF
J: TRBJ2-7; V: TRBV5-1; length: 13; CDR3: CASLSDSGYEQYF
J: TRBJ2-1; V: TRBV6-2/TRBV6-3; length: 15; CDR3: CASSAQVQYYNEQFF
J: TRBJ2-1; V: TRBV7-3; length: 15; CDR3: CASSLAVASYNEQFF
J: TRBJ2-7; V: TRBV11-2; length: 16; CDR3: CASSLDLTGGPSEQYF
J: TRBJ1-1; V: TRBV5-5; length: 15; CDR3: CASSLAKQGASNFFF
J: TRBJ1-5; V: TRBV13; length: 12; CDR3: CASSQLNQPQHF
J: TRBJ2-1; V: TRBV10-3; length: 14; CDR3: CAINEVDRDNEQFF
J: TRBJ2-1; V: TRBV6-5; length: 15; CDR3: CASSFCAHSYNEQFF
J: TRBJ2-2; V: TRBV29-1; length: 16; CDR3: CSVVGTGGLNTGELFF
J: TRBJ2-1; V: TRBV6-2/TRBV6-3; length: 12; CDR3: CASSSGCNEQFF
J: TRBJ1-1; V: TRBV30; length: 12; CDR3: CAWGTGDTGAFF
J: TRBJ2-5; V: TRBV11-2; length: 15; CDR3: CASIPPDRLQETQYF
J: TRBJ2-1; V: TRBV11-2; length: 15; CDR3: CASSSLAGARNEQFF
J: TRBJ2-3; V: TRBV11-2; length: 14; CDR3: CASCLDRVADTQYF